This T cell receptor (beta chain) was captured in a study of T-cell reconstitution after alpha-beta-depleted transplantation in children. Study-wide points: Several hundred expanded graft clones reportedly were the source of alpha-beta T cells about two months after transplant. Newly produced T cells mostly accounted for T-cell counts and diversity one year post-transplant.

V lost 3 bases and J lost 6, with 11 bases in between. CDR3 length: 13 residues. The sample holds many counts of this clonotype. As yet, its antigen is unknown. Preparation of the TCRbeta library was carried out with unique molecular identifiers. TCRdb re-derived calls from the PCR reads in MiXCR, one entry per CDR3 protein. The sample holds 150,000 to 250,000 distinct CDR3 sequences, about 6% seen once. The sequenced sample was PBMCs, obtained before TCRalphabeta/CD19-depleted stem cell transplant. The origin of this receptor is a girl under two years old with combined immunodeficiency, due to receive a stem cell transplant. The chain uses TRBV12-3 or TRBV12-4 and TRBJ1-1, with no clear D. The DNA of the CDR3 is TGTGCCAGCAGTTTGAGTGGGATGGCTGAAGCTTTCTTT. Its protein product is CASSLSGMAEAFF.